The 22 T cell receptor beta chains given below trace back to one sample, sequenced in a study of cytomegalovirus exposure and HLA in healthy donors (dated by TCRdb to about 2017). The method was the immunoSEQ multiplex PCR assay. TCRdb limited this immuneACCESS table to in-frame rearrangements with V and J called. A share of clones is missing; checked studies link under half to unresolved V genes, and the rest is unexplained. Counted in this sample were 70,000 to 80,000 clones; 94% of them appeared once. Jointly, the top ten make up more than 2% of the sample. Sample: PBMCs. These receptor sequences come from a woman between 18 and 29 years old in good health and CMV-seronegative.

The CDR3, as DNA: TGTGCCAGCAGCCGTGACAGTAATTCACCCCTCCACTTT. Translated, it gives CASSRDSNSPLHF. V and J are TRBV9 and TRBJ1-6; tentative D call: TRBD1 (5 bases). The CDR3 runs to 13 residues. V gave up 4 bases and J gave up 6 bases, with 8 bases separating them. Germline CDR1 SGDLS, CDR2 YYNGEE.

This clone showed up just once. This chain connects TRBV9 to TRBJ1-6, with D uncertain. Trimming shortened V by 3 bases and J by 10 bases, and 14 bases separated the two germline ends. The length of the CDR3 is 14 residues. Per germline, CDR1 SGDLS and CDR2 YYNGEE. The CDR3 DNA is TGTGCCAGCAGCGGCGCTTCGGGTGGATCACCCCTCCACTTT. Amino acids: CASSGASGGSPLHF.

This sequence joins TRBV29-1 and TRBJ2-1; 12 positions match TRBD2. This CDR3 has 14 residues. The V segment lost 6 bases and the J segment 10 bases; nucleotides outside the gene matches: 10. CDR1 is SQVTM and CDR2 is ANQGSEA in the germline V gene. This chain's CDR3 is CSVVTSGSLVEQFF. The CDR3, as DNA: TGCAGCGTAGTGACTAGCGGGAGTTTGGTGGAGCAGTTCTTC.

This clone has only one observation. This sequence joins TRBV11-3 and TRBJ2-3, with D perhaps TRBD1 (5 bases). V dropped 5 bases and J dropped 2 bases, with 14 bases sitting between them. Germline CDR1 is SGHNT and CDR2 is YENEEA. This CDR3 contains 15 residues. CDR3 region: CASSPEQETTDTQYF. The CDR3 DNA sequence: TGTGCCAGCAGCCCGGAACAGGAGACCACAGATACGCAGTATTTT.

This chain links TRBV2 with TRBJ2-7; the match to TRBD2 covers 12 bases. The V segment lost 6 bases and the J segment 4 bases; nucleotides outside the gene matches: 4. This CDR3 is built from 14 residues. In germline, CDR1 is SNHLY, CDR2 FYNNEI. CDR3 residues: CASSPTSGSYEQYF. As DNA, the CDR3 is TGTGCCAGCAGCCCGACTAGCGGGAGTTACGAGCAGTACTTC.

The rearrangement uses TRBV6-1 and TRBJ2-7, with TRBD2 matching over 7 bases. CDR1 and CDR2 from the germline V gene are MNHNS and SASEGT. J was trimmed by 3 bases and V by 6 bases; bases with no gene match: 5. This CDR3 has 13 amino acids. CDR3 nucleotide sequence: TGTGCCAGCAGGGGGGGGGTTCTCTACGAGCAGTACTTC. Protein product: CASRGGVLYEQYF.

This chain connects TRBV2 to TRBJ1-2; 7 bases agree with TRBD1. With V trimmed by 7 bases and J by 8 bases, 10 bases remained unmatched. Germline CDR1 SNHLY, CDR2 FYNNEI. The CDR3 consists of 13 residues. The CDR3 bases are TGTGCCAGCACCTACAGGGGAAAGTCCGGCTACACCTTC. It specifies CASTYRGKSGYTF.

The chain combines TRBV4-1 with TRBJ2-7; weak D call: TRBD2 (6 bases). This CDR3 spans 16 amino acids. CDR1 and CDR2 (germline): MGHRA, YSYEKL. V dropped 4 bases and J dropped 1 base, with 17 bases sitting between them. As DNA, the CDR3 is TGCGCCAGCAGCCGAGGGTTTCGACTAGAATCCTACGAGCAGTACTTC. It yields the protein CASSRGFRLESYEQYF.

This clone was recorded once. As DNA, the CDR3 is TGTGCCAGCAGTGTGGGTGAGGTCCTCGGCCAAGAGACCCAGTACTTC. It yields the protein CASSVGEVLGQETQYF. V usage is TRBV2 and J usage is TRBJ2-5; D is unclear. The CDR3 has 16 residues. CDR1 SNHLY and CDR2 FYNNEI come from the germline V gene. V shed 4 bases and J shed 1 base, with 16 bases lying between them.

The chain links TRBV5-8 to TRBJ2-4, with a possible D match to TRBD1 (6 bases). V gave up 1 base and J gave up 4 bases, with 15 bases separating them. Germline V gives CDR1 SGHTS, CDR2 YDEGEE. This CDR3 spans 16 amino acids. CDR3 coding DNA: TGTGCCAGCAGCTTGCGCCCCGGGACACTAAAAAACATTCAGTACTTC. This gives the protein CASSLRPGTLKNIQYF.

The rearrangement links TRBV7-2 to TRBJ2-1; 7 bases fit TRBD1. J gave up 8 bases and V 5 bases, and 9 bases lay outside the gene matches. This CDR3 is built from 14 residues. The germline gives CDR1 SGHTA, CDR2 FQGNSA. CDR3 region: CASSPTGSVDEQFF. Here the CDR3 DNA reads TGTGCCAGCAGCCCGACAGGGTCCGTCGATGAGCAGTTCTTC.

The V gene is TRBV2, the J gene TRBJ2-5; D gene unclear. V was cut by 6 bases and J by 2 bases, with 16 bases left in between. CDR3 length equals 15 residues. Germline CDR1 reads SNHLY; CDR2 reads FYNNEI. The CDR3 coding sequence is TGTGCCAGCAGCCAAGACTCGTCCCAACAAGAGACCCAGTACTTC. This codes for CASSQDSSQQETQYF.

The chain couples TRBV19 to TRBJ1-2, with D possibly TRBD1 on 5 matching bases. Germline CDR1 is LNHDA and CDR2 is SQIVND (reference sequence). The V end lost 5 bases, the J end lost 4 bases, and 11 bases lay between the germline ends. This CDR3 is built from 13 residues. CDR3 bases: TGTGCCAGTAGTCCGACAGCCCGCTATGGCTACACCTTC. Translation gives CASSPTARYGYTF.

For the CDR3, the DNA is TGCGCCAGCATAACAGAAAAAGAGACCCAGTACTTC. Translating gives CASITEKETQYF. The chain has TRBV23-1 and TRBJ2-5; no reliable D call. TRBV23-1 is marked as an open reading frame, function uncertain. The CDR3 length is 12 residues. The V gene lost 7 bases and the J gene lost 3 bases, with 9 bases spanning the gap.

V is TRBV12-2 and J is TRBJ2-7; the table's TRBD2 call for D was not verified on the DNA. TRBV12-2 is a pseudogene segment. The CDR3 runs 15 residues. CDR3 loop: CASRLDSRDCYEQYF. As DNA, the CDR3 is TGTGCAAGTCGCTTAGACTCACGGGACTGCTACGAGCAGTACTTC.

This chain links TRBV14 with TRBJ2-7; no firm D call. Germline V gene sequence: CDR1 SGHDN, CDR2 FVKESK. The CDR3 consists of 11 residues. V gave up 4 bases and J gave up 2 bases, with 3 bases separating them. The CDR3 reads CASSRAYEQYF. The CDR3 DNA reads TGTGCCAGCAGCCGAGCCTACGAGCAGTACTTC.

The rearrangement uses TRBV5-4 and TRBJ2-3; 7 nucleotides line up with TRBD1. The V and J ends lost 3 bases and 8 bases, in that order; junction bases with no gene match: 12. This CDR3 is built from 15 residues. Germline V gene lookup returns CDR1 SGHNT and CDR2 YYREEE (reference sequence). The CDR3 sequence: CASSSGTDGSRTQYF. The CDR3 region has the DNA TGTGCCAGCAGCTCGGGGACAGATGGTTCTCGTACGCAGTATTTT.

CDR3 in DNA: TGTGCCAGCAGTCCATATGCCCGGCAGGAGGCTAACTATGGCTACACCTTC. Translating gives CASSPYARQEANYGYTF. V and J are TRBV7-9 and TRBJ1-2, with D hard to call. The CDR3 contains 17 residues. The germline gives CDR1 SEHNR, CDR2 FQNEAQ (reference sequence). V was pared by 6 bases and J by 0 bases, with 20 bases between.

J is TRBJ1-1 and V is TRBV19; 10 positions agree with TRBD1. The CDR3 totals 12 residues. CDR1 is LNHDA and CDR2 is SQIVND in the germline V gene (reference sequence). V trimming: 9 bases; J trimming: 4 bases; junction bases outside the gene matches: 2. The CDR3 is CASRQGATEAFF. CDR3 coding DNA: TGTGCCAGCCGACAGGGGGCCACTGAAGCTTTCTTT.

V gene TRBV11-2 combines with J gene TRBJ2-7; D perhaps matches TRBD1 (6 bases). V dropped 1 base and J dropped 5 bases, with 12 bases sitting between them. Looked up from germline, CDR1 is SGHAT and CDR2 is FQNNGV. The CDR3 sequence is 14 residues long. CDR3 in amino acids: CASSLAQGLDEQYF. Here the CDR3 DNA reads TGTGCCAGCAGCTTAGCACAGGGTCTGGACGAGCAGTACTTC. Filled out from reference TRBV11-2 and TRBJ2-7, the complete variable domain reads EAGVAQSPRYKIIEKRQSVAFWCNPISGHATLYWYQQILGQGPKLLIQFQNNGVVDDSQLPKDRFSAERLKGVDSTLKIQPAKLEDSAVYLCASSLAQGLDEQYFGPGTRLTVT.

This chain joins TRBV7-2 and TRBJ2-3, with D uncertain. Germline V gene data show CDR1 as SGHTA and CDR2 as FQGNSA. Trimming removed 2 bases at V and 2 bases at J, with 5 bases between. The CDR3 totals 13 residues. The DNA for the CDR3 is TGTGCCAGCAGCTTACGTAACACAGATACGCAGTATTTT. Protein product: CASSLRNTDTQYF.

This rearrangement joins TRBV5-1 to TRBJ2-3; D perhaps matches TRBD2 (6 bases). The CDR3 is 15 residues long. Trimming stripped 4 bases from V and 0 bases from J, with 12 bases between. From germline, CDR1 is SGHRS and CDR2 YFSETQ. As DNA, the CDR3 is TGCGCCAGCAGCCCATGGAGGGCTAGCACAGATACGCAGTATTTT. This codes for CASSPWRASTDTQYF.